This is a list of T cell receptor beta chains from one sample in a study of T-cell reconstitution after alpha-beta-depleted transplantation in children. TCRdb passed the PCR reads through MiXCR, listing each CDR3 protein once. The sample has about 980,000 distinct CDR3 sequences, under 30% seen once. Sequenced material: PBMCs, mostly from graft donor cells, taken 360 days after TCRalphabeta/CD19-depleted stem cell transplant. The receptors were gathered from a boy less than two years old who had a stem cell transplant for SCID, so the T cells may come from the graft donor. CDR3s include the opening cysteine and the closing phenylalanine or tryptophan. A D gene is named only where the DNA matches it firmly. Where a row states a size, it is once, few, many or the class of an expanded clone; other rows omit it.

v_call,d_call,j_call,clone_size,cdr3_nt,cdr3_aa
TRBV7-3,TRBD2,TRBJ2-2,few,TGTGCCAGCAGCTTAATTGGACCCATAAGCGGGGTGATCACCGGGGAGCTGTTTTTT,CASSLIGPISGVITGELFF
TRBV10-3,-,TRBJ2-1,-,TGTGCCATCCGCCGGGACTTGAGCTCCTACAATGAGCAGTTCTTC,CAIRRDLSSYNEQFF
TRBV30,-,TRBJ2-7,-,TGTGCCTGGATCGGTGGAGGCGAGCAGTACTTC,CAWIGGGEQYF
TRBV6-4,-,TRBJ2-2,-,TGTGCCAGCAGTGACTCCCTCCACACCGGGGAGCTGTTTTTT,CASSDSLHTGELFF
TRBV6-5,TRBD2,TRBJ2-1,few,TGTGCCAGCAGTTACTCGGGGACTAGCGGGGGCAGCTCCTACAATGAGCAGTTCTTC,CASSYSGTSGGSSYNEQFF
TRBV4-2,-,TRBJ2-4,-,TGTGCCAGCAGCCAAGATCGTAAAGACATTCAGTACTTC,CASSQDRKDIQYF
TRBV20-1,-,TRBJ2-1,few,TGCAGTGCTAGATCCGGGGACCGTAGATCCTACAATGAGCAGTTCTTC,CSARSGDRRSYNEQFF
TRBV7-2,-,TRBJ2-7,few,TGTGCCAGCAGCTTAGCGTACAACTACGAGCAGTACTTC,CASSLAYNYEQYF
TRBV7-2,-,TRBJ2-5,few,TGTGCCAGCAGCCCCCAAGGGCCCGGAGGCGGAGAGACCCAGTACTTC,CASSPQGPGGGETQYF
TRBV10-3,-,TRBJ1-2,few,TGTGCCATCAGTGAGTGGGCAGTCTTCTACTATGGCTACACCTTC,CAISEWAVFYYGYTF